Listed below are T cell receptor beta chains from one sample, sequenced in a study of T cells in Graves' hyperthyroidism and ophthalmopathy. Via MiXCR, TCRdb re-called the multiplex PCR reads, giving one row per CDR3 protein. The table lists about 400,000 distinct CDR3 sequences, about 15% of them singletons. Material for sequencing was blood. All receptors come from a woman in her 30s with Graves' hyperthyroidism. Each CDR3 is given with its conserved first and last residue. The D gene is left open where the match is weak. Some rows have no size entry. The others give once, few or many, or a class for an expanded clone.

>few|.|TRBV6-1|TRBJ1-1
CASGIERGTEAFF
TGTGCCAGCGGCATCGAGAGGGGCACTGAAGCTTTCTTT
>many|TRBD1|TRBV20-1|TRBJ2-1
CSAKPGQGYNEQFF
TGCAGTGCGAAGCCGGGACAGGGATACAATGAGCAGTTCTTC
>.|.|TRBV12-3/TRBV12-4|TRBJ2-5
CASSLVGGTETQYF
TGTGCCAGCAGTTTAGTAGGGGGAACCGAGACCCAGTACTTC
>few|.|TRBV7-9|TRBJ1-4
CASSLWGTATNEKLFF
TGTGCCAGCAGCCTCTGGGGGACGGCAACTAATGAAAAACTGTTTTTT
>.|.|TRBV20-1|TRBJ2-7
CSALVAVSSYEQYF
TGCAGTGCTTTAGTAGCGGTGAGCTCCTACGAGCAGTACTTC
>.|.|TRBV11-2|TRBJ2-7
CASSKKVRLVKREQYF
TGTGCCAGCAGTAAGAAGGTCCGACTAGTTAAACGCGAGCAGTACTTC
>.|TRBD2|TRBV7-8|TRBJ2-5
CASSSSGRQETQYF
TGTGCCAGCAGCTCTAGCGGGAGGCAAGAGACCCAGTACTTC
>few|TRBD1|TRBV10-3|TRBJ1-6
CAIKAGTGEGSPLHF
TGTGCCATCAAGGCCGGGACAGGGGAAGGCTCACCCCTCCACTTT
>.|.|TRBV7-6|TRBJ1-1
CASSSRKNTEAFF
TGTGCCAGCAGCTCCCGAAAGAACACTGAAGCTTTCTTT
>many|.|TRBV7-9|TRBJ2-1
CASSLEGDEQFF
TGTGCCAGCAGCTTAGAAGGGGATGAGCAGTTCTTC
>.|.|TRBV27|TRBJ2-4
CASSPSNINIQYF
TGTGCCAGCAGCCCCAGTAACATTAACATTCAGTACTTC
>.|.|TRBV12-3/TRBV12-4|TRBJ1-1
CASSSGPPTEAFF
TGTGCCAGCAGTTCCGGACCCCCCACTGAAGCTTTCTTT
>.|TRBD2|TRBV5-6|TRBJ2-2
CASSLYLAGEIGELFF
TGTGCCAGCAGCTTGTATCTAGCGGGAGAGATCGGGGAGCTGTTTTTT
>few|.|TRBV5-6|TRBJ1-6
CASSLEGRDNSPLHF
TGTGCCAGCAGCTTGGAGGGACGGGATAATTCACCCCTCCACTTT
>few|.|TRBV10-3|TRBJ1-5
CAIKDSLSNQPQHF
TGTGCCATCAAGGACAGCCTTAGCAATCAGCCCCAGCATTTT
>few|TRBD1|TRBV29-1|TRBJ2-7
CSVAGTGFFYEQYF
TGCAGCGTTGCCGGGACAGGGTTTTTCTACGAGCAGTACTTC
>many|.|TRBV7-2|TRBJ1-1
CASSQGMAGTEAFF
TGTGCCAGCAGCCAAGGGATGGCGGGCACTGAAGCTTTCTTT
>many|TRBD1|TRBV20-1|TRBJ1-5
CSAPDRAINQPQHF
TGCAGTGCTCCTGACAGGGCGATTAATCAGCCCCAGCATTTT
>many|.|TRBV3-1|TRBJ2-7
CASSQGTIRSYEQYF
TGTGCCAGCAGCCAAGGTACAATTCGGTCCTACGAGCAGTACTTC
>many|.|TRBV24-1|TRBJ2-1
CATSDGTSSYNEQFF
TGTGCCACCAGTGACGGGACAAGCTCCTACAATGAGCAGTTCTTC
>few|.|TRBV7-7|TRBJ2-1
CASSPYRASSYNEQFF
TGTGCCAGCAGCCCCTATCGGGCGAGCTCCTACAATGAGCAGTTCTTC
>.|.|TRBV6-1|TRBJ2-7
CASIQTGRHEQYF
TGTGCCAGCATTCAGACAGGACGACACGAGCAGTACTTC
>many|.|TRBV20-1|TRBJ2-7
CSAQGHLAYEQYF
TGCAGTGCCCAGGGACACCTTGCCTACGAGCAGTACTTC
>.|TRBD2|TRBV12-3/TRBV12-4|TRBJ2-7
CASSLVHGTRVYEQYF
TGTGCCAGCAGCCTAGTCCATGGGACTAGAGTTTACGAGCAGTACTTC
>few|.|TRBV29-1|TRBJ1-1
CSVYGESGNTEAFF
TGCAGCGTCTACGGGGAAAGCGGGAACACTGAAGCTTTCTTT
>few|.|TRBV4-1|TRBJ2-7
CASSPGSPSYEQYF
TGCGCCAGCAGCCCCGGGAGCCCATCCTACGAGCAGTACTTC
>many|TRBD2|TRBV28|TRBJ2-3
CASSPRPGLAGDTQYF
TGTGCCAGCAGCCCCCGGCCGGGACTAGCGGGAGATACGCAGTATTTT
>.|TRBD1|TRBV6-4|TRBJ1-2
CASSGGQGLANYGYTF
TGTGCCAGCAGTGGGGGACAGGGCCTAGCTAACTATGGCTACACCTTC
>many|.|TRBV3-1|TRBJ1-1
CASSQGGREAFF
TGTGCCAGCAGCCAAGGTGGTCGTGAAGCTTTCTTT
>.|TRBD1|TRBV5-1|TRBJ2-7
CASSTNPGQSYEQYF
TGCGCCAGCAGCACCAACCCGGGACAGTCCTACGAGCAGTACTTC
>.|.|TRBV19|TRBJ1-6
CASSIPPVTPPGTPDGSNSPLHF
TGTGCCAGTAGTATCCCCCCCGTCACCCCCCCCGGGACGCCGGACGGATCTAATTCACCCCTCCACTTT
>many|.|TRBV18|TRBJ1-5
CASSPGTADQPQHF
TGTGCCAGCTCACCAGGGACGGCGGATCAGCCCCAGCATTTT
>many|.|TRBV6-6|TRBJ2-5
CASSYSYQETQYF
TGTGCCAGCAGTTACTCGTACCAAGAGACCCAGTACTTC
>few|.|TRBV29-1|TRBJ2-1
CSVDLRDLYNEQFF
TGCAGCGTTGACCTACGGGATCTCTACAATGAGCAGTTCTTC
>few|TRBD1|TRBV6-1|TRBJ1-5
CVSRGQVSNQPQHF
TGTGTCAGCAGAGGACAGGTCAGCAATCAGCCCCAGCATTTT
>.|.|TRBV24-1|TRBJ2-2
CATSTPGLKGTGELFF
TGTGCCACCAGTACACCGGGGCTGAAGGGCACCGGGGAGCTGTTTTTT
>many|TRBD1|TRBV28|TRBJ1-5
CASSITGTGVRSNQPQHF
TGTGCCAGCAGCATTACCGGGACAGGGGTCAGGAGCAATCAGCCCCAGCATTTT
>few|.|TRBV3-1|TRBJ1-6
CASSQDGRYSPIHF
TGTGCCAGCAGCCAAGATGGTAGATATTCACCCATCCACTTT
>many|.|TRBV28|TRBJ2-2
CASSTWTPARVLFYGELFF
TGTGCCAGCAGCACTTGGACCCCAGCTAGGGTTTTGTTTTACGGGGAGCTGTTTTTT
>many|TRBD1|TRBV10-3|TRBJ2-7
CAIGRDRGMYEQYF
TGTGCCATCGGGCGGGACAGGGGGATGTACGAGCAGTACTTC
>.|.|TRBV29-1|TRBJ2-1
CSVDGGNEQFF
TGCAGCGTTGACGGGGGTAATGAGCAGTTCTTC
>many|.|TRBV20-1|TRBJ2-3
CSSLGGTASTDTQYF
TGCAGTTCTCTAGGAGGGACGGCCAGCACAGATACGCAGTATTTT
>few|.|TRBV7-9|TRBJ2-2
CASSSDSFGELFF
TGTGCCAGCAGCTCAGACAGTTTCGGGGAGCTGTTTTTT
>many|.|TRBV7-9|TRBJ2-1
CASFRGGFVGSYNEQFF
TGTGCCAGCTTCCGAGGGGGGTTTGTGGGCTCCTACAATGAGCAGTTCTTC
>.|.|TRBV20-1|TRBJ1-1
CRGPNTEAFF
TGCAGGGGCCCGAACACTGAAGCTTTCTTT
>many|.|TRBV18|TRBJ2-3
CASSPDTDTQYF
TGTGCCAGCTCACCGGATACAGATACGCAGTATTTT
>many|.|TRBV12-3/TRBV12-4|TRBJ2-5
CASSLNDREGETQYF
TGTGCCAGCAGTTTAAACGACAGGGAGGGAGAGACCCAGTACTTC
>many|.|TRBV10-3|TRBJ2-7
CAISESGGTYEQYF
TGTGCCATCAGTGAGTCTGGAGGGACCTACGAGCAGTACTTC
>many|.|TRBV7-9|TRBJ2-7
CASSLGDTSYEQYF
TGTGCCAGCAGCTTAGGGGACACGTCCTACGAGCAGTACTTC